This TCR beta chain was documented in a study of T cells in localized non-small cell lung cancer. Germline-derived CDR1 and CDR2 are MDHEN and SYDVKM. The CDR3 has 15 amino acids. The J segment lost 3 bases and the V segment lost 5 bases, leaving 4 bases of the junction unmatched. The method was immunoSEQ multiplex PCR; TCRdb's version includes in-frame clones alone and lacks a portion of them. The sample shows 30,000 to 35,000 clones, 93% of them seen only once. This chain joins TRBV28 and TRBJ2-5; TRBD2 agrees at 12 bases. The sequenced sample was peripheral blood, obtained before any cancer treatment. The receptor was derived from a female donor of 60 years or more with stage I lung adenocarcinoma. The CDR3 loop reads CASSPWTSGEETQYF. The CDR3 DNA reads TGTGCCAGCAGTCCTTGGACTAGCGGGGAAGAGACCCAGTACTTC.